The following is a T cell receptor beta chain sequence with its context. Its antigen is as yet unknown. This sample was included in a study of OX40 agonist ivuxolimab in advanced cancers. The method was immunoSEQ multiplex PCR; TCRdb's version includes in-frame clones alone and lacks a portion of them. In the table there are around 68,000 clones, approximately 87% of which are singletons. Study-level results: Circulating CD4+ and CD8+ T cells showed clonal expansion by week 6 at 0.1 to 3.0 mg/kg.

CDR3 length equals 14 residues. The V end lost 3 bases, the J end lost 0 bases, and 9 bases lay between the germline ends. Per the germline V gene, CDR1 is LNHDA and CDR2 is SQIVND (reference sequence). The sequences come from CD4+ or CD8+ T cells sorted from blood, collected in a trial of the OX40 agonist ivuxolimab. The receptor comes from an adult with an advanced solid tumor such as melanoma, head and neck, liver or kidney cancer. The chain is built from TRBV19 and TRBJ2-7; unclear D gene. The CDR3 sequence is CASSIKTISYEQYF. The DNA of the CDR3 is TGTGCCAGTAGTATTAAAACAATCTCCTACGAGCAGTACTTC.